Sequencing of this T cell receptor (beta chain) was carried out in a study of T-cell reconstitution after alpha-beta-depleted transplantation in children. Study results and limitations: Among T cells one year after transplant, newly produced cells accounted for most counts and diversity.

As it was prepared, the TCRbeta library received unique molecular identifiers. MiXCR, applied by TCRdb to the PCR reads, yields one record per CDR3 protein. The sample holds about 460,000 distinct CDR3 sequences, over 9.5% seen once. This clonotype appeared a few times. Its antigen is unidentified. The germline V gene has CDR1 SGHRS and CDR2 YFSETQ. The CDR3 has 16 residues. V was clipped by 1 base and J by 2 bases, with 13 bases between them. V and J are TRBV5-1 and TRBJ1-5, with D unresolved. The sequencing used PBMCs, mostly from graft donor cells, collected 180 days after TCRalphabeta/CD19-depleted stem cell transplant. The TCR was taken from a female patient between 2 and 15 years old who had a stem cell transplant for aplastic anemia, so the T cells may come from the graft donor. The CDR3 protein is CASSLTPPEGNQPQHF. The CDR3, as DNA: TGCGCCAGCAGCTTGACACCCCCTGAAGGCAATCAGCCCCAGCATTTT.